This is a list of T cell receptor beta chains from one sample in a study of cytomegalovirus exposure and HLA in healthy donors. Sequencing used immunoSEQ multiplex PCR; TCRdb keeps in-frame clones, though not all of them. The sample has around 120,000 clones, 79% seen once. Sample: PBMCs. Receptors originate from a woman in her thirties or forties in good health and CMV-seronegative. Each CDR3 is given with its conserved first and last residue. The order of the fields is D gene, clone size, V gene, J gene, CDR3 protein, CDR3 DNA. The D gene is left open where the match is weak. Size tells how often a clone was seen (once, few, many) or the class of an expanded clone, and some rows leave it out.

D gene: TRBD2; clone size: NA; V gene: TRBV29-1; J gene: TRBJ2-7; CDR3 protein: CSVEGVAGEYEQYF; CDR3 DNA: TGCAGCGTTGAAGGAGTAGCGGGAGAGTACGAGCAGTACTTC
D gene: NA; clone size: NA; V gene: TRBV10-1; J gene: TRBJ2-1; CDR3 protein: CASSRGTPYNEQFF; CDR3 DNA: TGCGCCAGCAGTCGCGGGACTCCCTACAATGAGCAGTTCTTC
D gene: NA; clone size: NA; V gene: TRBV19; J gene: TRBJ2-5; CDR3 protein: CASSSSEKTQYF; CDR3 DNA: TGTGCCAGTAGTTCCTCCGAGAAGACCCAGTACTTC
D gene: TRBD1; clone size: NA; V gene: TRBV18; J gene: TRBJ2-1; CDR3 protein: CASSHSTGVSYNEQFF; CDR3 DNA: TGTGCCAGCTCTCACTCGACAGGGGTTTCTTACAATGAGCAGTTCTTC
D gene: NA; clone size: NA; V gene: TRBV18; J gene: TRBJ1-2; CDR3 protein: CASSPRQGSYGYTF; CDR3 DNA: TGTGCCAGCTCACCAAGGCAGGGGTCCTATGGCTACACCTTC
D gene: TRBD1; clone size: NA; V gene: TRBV6-5; J gene: TRBJ2-2; CDR3 protein: CASSQGATGELFF; CDR3 DNA: TGTGCCAGCAGTCAGGGGGCGACCGGGGAGCTGTTTTTT
D gene: NA; clone size: NA; V gene: TRBV7-6; J gene: TRBJ1-6; CDR3 protein: CASSRPGSSPLHF; CDR3 DNA: TGTGCCAGCAGCAGACCCGGGAGTTCACCCCTCCACTTT
D gene: NA; clone size: NA; V gene: TRBV5-6; J gene: TRBJ2-5; CDR3 protein: CASSRATPPGETQYF; CDR3 DNA: TGTGCCAGCAGCCGCGCCACACCCCCGGGGGAGACCCAGTACTTC
D gene: NA; clone size: NA; V gene: TRBV28; J gene: TRBJ2-1; CDR3 protein: CASSPSGWALGEQFF; CDR3 DNA: TGTGCCAGCAGCCCAAGCGGGTGGGCACTGGGTGAGCAGTTCTTC
D gene: NA; clone size: once; V gene: TRBV19; J gene: TRBJ2-7; CDR3 protein: CASSISTALGEQYF; CDR3 DNA: TGTGCCAGTAGTATCTCGACAGCACTGGGGGAGCAGTACTTC
D gene: NA; clone size: NA; V gene: TRBV27; J gene: TRBJ2-7; CDR3 protein: CASSLYGGSYEQYF; CDR3 DNA: TGTGCCAGCAGTTTATACGGCGGCTCCTACGAGCAGTACTTC
D gene: NA; clone size: NA; V gene: TRBV6-5; J gene: TRBJ1-1; CDR3 protein: CASSYRERQEAFF; CDR3 DNA: TGTGCCAGCAGTTACCGAGAACGCCAAGAAGCTTTCTTT
D gene: TRBD1; clone size: NA; V gene: TRBV27; J gene: TRBJ1-5; CDR3 protein: CASRPGGFSQPQHF; CDR3 DNA: TGTGCCAGCAGACCAGGGGGCTTTAGTCAGCCCCAGCATTTT
D gene: NA; clone size: once; V gene: TRBV7-2; J gene: TRBJ1-5; CDR3 protein: CASSSQGSLNQPQHF; CDR3 DNA: TGTGCCAGCAGCTCACAGGGATCCCTCAATCAGCCCCAGCATTTT
D gene: TRBD2; clone size: NA; V gene: TRBV27; J gene: TRBJ2-1; CDR3 protein: CASSFSRTSGGIGEQFF; CDR3 DNA: TGTGCCAGCAGTTTCTCGCGGACTAGCGGGGGAATAGGTGAGCAGTTCTTC
D gene: NA; clone size: once; V gene: TRBV28; J gene: TRBJ1-2; CDR3 protein: CASSSGNYGYTF; CDR3 DNA: TGTGCCAGCAGTTCAGGGAACTATGGCTACACCTTC
D gene: TRBD1; clone size: NA; V gene: TRBV6-1; J gene: TRBJ1-5; CDR3 protein: CASSPTGTGDQPQHF; CDR3 DNA: TGTGCCAGCTCCCCAACGGGGACAGGGGATCAGCCCCAGCATTTT
D gene: TRBD1; clone size: NA; V gene: TRBV28; J gene: TRBJ1-2; CDR3 protein: CASSFGTGNYGYTF; CDR3 DNA: TGTGCCAGCAGTTTTGGGACAGGGAACTATGGCTACACCTTC
D gene: TRBD1; clone size: NA; V gene: TRBV23-1; J gene: TRBJ1-5; CDR3 protein: CASSPRGTGVNQPQHF; CDR3 DNA: TGCGCCAGCAGTCCCAGGGGTACAGGGGTCAATCAGCCCCAGCATTTT
D gene: NA; clone size: NA; V gene: TRBV7-2; J gene: TRBJ1-2; CDR3 protein: CASSLAGDGGVGGYTF; CDR3 DNA: TGTGCCAGCAGCTTAGCTGGGGACGGGGGAGTAGGTGGCTACACCTTC
D gene: TRBD1; clone size: NA; V gene: TRBV6-5; J gene: TRBJ2-7; CDR3 protein: CASSDGTGGTYEQYF; CDR3 DNA: TGTGCCAGCAGCGACGGGACAGGGGGGACCTACGAGCAGTACTTC
D gene: TRBD1; clone size: NA; V gene: TRBV5-6; J gene: TRBJ2-7; CDR3 protein: CASSSYRTGTGSEQYF; CDR3 DNA: TGTGCCAGCAGCTCCTATAGAACCGGGACAGGATCCGAGCAGTACTTC
D gene: TRBD1; clone size: once; V gene: TRBV5-6; J gene: TRBJ1-2; CDR3 protein: CASSLKGQEIYGYTF; CDR3 DNA: TGTGCCAGCAGCTTGAAGGGACAGGAAATCTATGGCTACACCTTC
D gene: TRBD1; clone size: NA; V gene: TRBV7-8; J gene: TRBJ1-1; CDR3 protein: CASSLGGTGRQTEAFF; CDR3 DNA: TGTGCCAGCAGCTTAGGGGGGACAGGGAGGCAAACTGAAGCTTTCTTT
D gene: NA; clone size: once; V gene: TRBV4-3; J gene: TRBJ1-2; CDR3 protein: CASSQESGGARGYTF; CDR3 DNA: TGCGCCAGCAGCCAAGAATCGGGGGGGGCGCGGGGCTACACCTTC
D gene: TRBD2; clone size: NA; V gene: TRBV7-9; J gene: TRBJ2-1; CDR3 protein: CSSSSTTSGSTYNEQFF; CDR3 DNA: TGTTCCAGCAGCTCGACGACTAGCGGGAGCACCTACAATGAGCAGTTCTTC
D gene: TRBD2; clone size: NA; V gene: TRBV7-9; J gene: TRBJ2-7; CDR3 protein: CASSPDPLIRGGEQYF; CDR3 DNA: TGTGCCAGCAGCCCCGACCCCCTCATCCGGGGGGGCGAGCAGTACTTC
D gene: NA; clone size: NA; V gene: TRBV6-5; J gene: TRBJ2-2; CDR3 protein: CASSRGGQNTGELFF; CDR3 DNA: TGTGCCAGCAGTCGTGGCGGGCAGAACACCGGGGAGCTGTTTTTT
D gene: TRBD1; clone size: NA; V gene: TRBV18; J gene: TRBJ2-5; CDR3 protein: CASSQFGTGGGQETQYF; CDR3 DNA: TGTGCCAGCTCACAGTTCGGGACAGGGGGCGGCCAAGAGACCCAGTACTTC
D gene: NA; clone size: NA; V gene: TRBV18; J gene: TRBJ2-3; CDR3 protein: CASSLTTVISTDTQYF; CDR3 DNA: TGTGCCAGCTCACTTACTACGGTAATTAGCACAGATACGCAGTATTTT
D gene: NA; clone size: NA; V gene: TRBV18; J gene: TRBJ2-2; CDR3 protein: CASSTGVANTGELFF; CDR3 DNA: TGTGCCAGCTCCACGGGGGTCGCGAACACCGGGGAGCTGTTTTTT
D gene: TRBD2; clone size: NA; V gene: TRBV4-2; J gene: TRBJ2-2; CDR3 protein: CASSQAGGSNTGELFF; CDR3 DNA: TGTGCCAGCAGCCAAGCGGGGGGTTCGAACACCGGGGAGCTGTTTTTT
D gene: NA; clone size: NA; V gene: TRBV6-5; J gene: TRBJ1-1; CDR3 protein: CASSYSRQNTEAFF; CDR3 DNA: TGTGCCAGCAGTTACTCTAGACAGAACACTGAAGCTTTCTTT
D gene: NA; clone size: NA; V gene: TRBV11-2; J gene: TRBJ2-3; CDR3 protein: CASSPQTGGPDTQYF; CDR3 DNA: TGTGCCAGCAGCCCTCAGACCGGAGGGCCAGATACGCAGTATTTT
D gene: TRBD1; clone size: once; V gene: TRBV7-8; J gene: TRBJ1-2; CDR3 protein: CASSRTGGAGYGYTF; CDR3 DNA: TGTGCCAGCAGCAGGACAGGGGGCGCTGGCTATGGCTACACCTTC
D gene: TRBD1; clone size: NA; V gene: TRBV7-9; J gene: TRBJ1-2; CDR3 protein: CASSLAGTGEDYGYTF; CDR3 DNA: TGTGCCAGCAGCTTAGCTGGGACAGGGGAAGACTATGGCTACACCTTC
D gene: NA; clone size: NA; V gene: TRBV19; J gene: TRBJ2-1; CDR3 protein: CASTPGKYNEQFF; CDR3 DNA: TGTGCCAGTACCCCGGGAAAATACAATGAGCAGTTCTTC
D gene: TRBD1; clone size: NA; V gene: TRBV18; J gene: TRBJ1-2; CDR3 protein: CASSAQGAHYGYTF; CDR3 DNA: TGTGCCAGCTCCGCCCAGGGGGCCCACTATGGCTACACCTTC
D gene: TRBD2; clone size: few; V gene: TRBV7-2; J gene: TRBJ2-1; CDR3 protein: CASSISGTSPHEQFF; CDR3 DNA: TGTGCCAGCAGCATCTCCGGGACTAGTCCCCATGAGCAGTTCTTC
D gene: TRBD1; clone size: NA; V gene: TRBV4-3; J gene: TRBJ1-1; CDR3 protein: CASSQDRTGVTEAFF; CDR3 DNA: TGCGCCAGCAGCCAGGACCGGACAGGGGTTACTGAAGCTTTCTTT
D gene: NA; clone size: once; V gene: TRBV4-1; J gene: TRBJ1-6; CDR3 protein: CASSARTGNSPLHF; CDR3 DNA: TGCGCCAGCAGCGCCAGAACAGGGAATTCACCCCTCCACTTT
D gene: NA; clone size: NA; V gene: TRBV6-6; J gene: TRBJ1-3; CDR3 protein: CASRDSLSGNTIYF; CDR3 DNA: TGTGCCAGCAGGGACAGTCTCTCTGGAAACACCATATATTTT